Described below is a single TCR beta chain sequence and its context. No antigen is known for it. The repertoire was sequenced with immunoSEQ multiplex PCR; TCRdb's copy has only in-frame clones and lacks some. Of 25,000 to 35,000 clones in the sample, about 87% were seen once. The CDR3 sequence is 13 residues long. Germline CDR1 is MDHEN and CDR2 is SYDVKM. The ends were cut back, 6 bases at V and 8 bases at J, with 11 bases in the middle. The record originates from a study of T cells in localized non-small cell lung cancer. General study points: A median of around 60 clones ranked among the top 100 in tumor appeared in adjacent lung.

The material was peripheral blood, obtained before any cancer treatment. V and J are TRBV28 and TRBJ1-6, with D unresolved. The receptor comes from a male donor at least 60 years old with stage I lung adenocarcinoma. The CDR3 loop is CASRLAPYSPLHF. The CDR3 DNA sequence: TGTGCCAGCAGATTGGCTCCGTATTCACCCCTCCACTTT.